This TCR beta chain derives from a study of blood T cell repertoires in COVID-19. Study in general: Specimens from acute and convalescent COVID-19 originated in the United States, Italy and Spain. In each case, the material was cDNA or gDNA derived from T cells, B-cell-depleted T cells, or PBMCs.

Authors' data handling: How many nucleated cells were present was estimated from reference gene primer amplification. TCRdb's table, derived via immunoSEQ multiplex PCR, lists solely in-frame clones and lacks some. V, J and clone size are those of that table, while D and trimming were read from the DNA. The sample includes about 270,000 clones, around nine tenths of them seen just once. Unmatched junction bases numbered 4, after V lost 4 bases and J lost 4 bases. Germline-derived CDR1 and CDR2 are SGHRS and YFSETQ. The CDR3 extends over 14 amino acids. The chain employs TRBV5-1 and TRBJ1-5; TRBD1 matches at 8 bases. Source material: peripheral blood. The TCR was taken from a man aged 40-49 years with active or convalescent COVID-19. The CDR3 protein is CASSPDRGNQPQHF. The CDR3 DNA reads TGCGCCAGCAGCCCCGACAGGGGAAATCAGCCCCAGCATTTT.